The text below deals with one T cell receptor (beta chain). Its antigen is not known. The read falls 3 residues short of the CDR3 end, and the missing part is taken from the germline J gene. This specimen belongs to a study of T cells in women clearing cervical HPV infection. In the study overall: Controls' single incident HPV16 infection cleared within 12 months without precancer. Blood came at first lesion visit for cases, post-clearance for controls. Study observations and caveats: TRBV6-7 relative abundance averaged approximately 0.11% in cases and approximately 0.15% in controls. T-cell numbers per sample were unknown and may explain richness differences.

The V and J ends lost 5 bases and 3 bases respectively, with 16 bases between them. The germline gives CDR1 MRHNA, CDR2 SNTAGT. CDR3 size: 16 residues. Here immunoSEQ multiplex PCR was the method, and the copy in TCRdb shows in-frame clones only, minus some. The repertoire table contains some 30,000 clones. The clonotype originates from a woman aged 18-70 years with a cervical HPV16 infection that either progressed to CIN3+ or cleared (not recorded which). Sequencing was carried out using blood buffy coat. This sequence joins TRBV6-4 and TRBJ1-4; possible D gene TRBD1, 6 bases. CDR3: CASSPWGGRANEKLFF. The CDR3 DNA, read in part, is TGTGCCAGCAGTCCCTGGGGGGGCAGGGCTAATGAAAAA.